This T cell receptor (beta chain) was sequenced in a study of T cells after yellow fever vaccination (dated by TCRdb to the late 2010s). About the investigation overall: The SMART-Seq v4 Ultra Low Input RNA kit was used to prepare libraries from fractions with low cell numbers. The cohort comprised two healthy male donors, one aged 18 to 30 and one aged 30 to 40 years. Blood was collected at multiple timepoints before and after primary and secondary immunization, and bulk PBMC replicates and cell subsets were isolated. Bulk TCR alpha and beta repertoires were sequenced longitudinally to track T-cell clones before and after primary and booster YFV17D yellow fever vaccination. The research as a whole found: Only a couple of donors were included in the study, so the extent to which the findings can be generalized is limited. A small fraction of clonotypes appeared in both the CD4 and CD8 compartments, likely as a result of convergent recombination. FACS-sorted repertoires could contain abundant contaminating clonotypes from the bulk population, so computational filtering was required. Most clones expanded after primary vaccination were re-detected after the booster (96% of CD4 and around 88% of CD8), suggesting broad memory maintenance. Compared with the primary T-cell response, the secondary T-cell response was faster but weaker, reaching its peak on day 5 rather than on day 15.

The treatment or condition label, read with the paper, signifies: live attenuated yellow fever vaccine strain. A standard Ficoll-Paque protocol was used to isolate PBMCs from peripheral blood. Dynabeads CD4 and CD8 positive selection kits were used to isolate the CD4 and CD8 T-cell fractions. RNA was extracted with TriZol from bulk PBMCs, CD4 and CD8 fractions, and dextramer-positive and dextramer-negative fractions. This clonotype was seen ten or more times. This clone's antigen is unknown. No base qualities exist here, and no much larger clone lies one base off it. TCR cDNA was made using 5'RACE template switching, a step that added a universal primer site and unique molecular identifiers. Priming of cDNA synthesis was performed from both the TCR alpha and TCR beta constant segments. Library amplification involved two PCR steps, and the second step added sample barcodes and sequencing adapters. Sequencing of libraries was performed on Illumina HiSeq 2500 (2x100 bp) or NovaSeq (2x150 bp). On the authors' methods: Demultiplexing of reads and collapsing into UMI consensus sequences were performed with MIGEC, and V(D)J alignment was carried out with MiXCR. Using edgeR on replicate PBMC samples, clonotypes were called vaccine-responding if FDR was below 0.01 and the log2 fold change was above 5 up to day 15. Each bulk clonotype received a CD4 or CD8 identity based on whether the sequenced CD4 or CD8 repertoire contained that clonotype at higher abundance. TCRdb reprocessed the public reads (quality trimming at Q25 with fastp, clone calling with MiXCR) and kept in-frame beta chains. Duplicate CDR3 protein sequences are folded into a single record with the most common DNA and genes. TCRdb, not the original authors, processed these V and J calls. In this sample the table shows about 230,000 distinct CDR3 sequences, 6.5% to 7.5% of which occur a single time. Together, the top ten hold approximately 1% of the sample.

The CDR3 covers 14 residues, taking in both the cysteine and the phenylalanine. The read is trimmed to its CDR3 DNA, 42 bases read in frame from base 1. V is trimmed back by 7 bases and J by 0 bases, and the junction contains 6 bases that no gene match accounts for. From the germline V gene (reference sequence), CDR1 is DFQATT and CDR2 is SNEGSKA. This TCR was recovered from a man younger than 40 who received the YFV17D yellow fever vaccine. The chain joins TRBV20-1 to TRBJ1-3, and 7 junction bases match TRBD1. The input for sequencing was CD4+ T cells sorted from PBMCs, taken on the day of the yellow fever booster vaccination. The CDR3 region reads CSVTDRSSGNTIYF. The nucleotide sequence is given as TGCAGTGTCACGGACAGGAGCTCTGGAAACACCATATATTTT.